The 5 T cell receptor beta chains listed next were all sequenced from one sample in a study of T cell clonotyping in hematopoietic cell transplantation. TCRdb keeps only in-frame clones here, not all; method: immunoSEQ multiplex PCR. The sample carries 30,000 to 45,000 clones, over 75% recorded once. The specimen was peripheral blood mononuclear cells. The source of these receptors is a woman between 40 and 55 years old in good health. Some clones in this sample may be carry-over from other donors' samples.

The V call is TRBV10-1, the J call TRBJ2-7; perhaps TRBD2 as D (5 bases). Per germline, CDR1 WNHNN and CDR2 SYGVQD (reference sequence). The V and J ends lost 0 bases and 4 bases respectively, with 16 bases between them. The CDR3 has 16 residues. In DNA, the CDR3 is TGCGCCAGCAGTGAGTCGATGGTTAGTGAGGGATACGAGCAGTACTTC. As protein: CASSESMVSEGYEQYF.

The chain recombines TRBV7-2 with TRBJ2-7; a weak D match, TRBD1 (5 bases). The V gene lost 5 bases and the J gene lost 7 bases, with 12 bases spanning the gap. Per the germline V gene, CDR1 is SGHTA and CDR2 is FQGNSA. The CDR3 is made up of 12 amino acids. The CDR3 spells CASSPGPGEQYF. The CDR3 nucleotides read TGTGCCAGCAGCCCCGGACCAGGGGAGCAGTACTTC.

This chain joins TRBV7-3 and TRBJ1-1, with D possibly TRBD1 on 5 matching bases. Trimming removed 4 bases from V and 1 base from J, with 13 bases in between. The length of the CDR3 is 15 residues. Germline V CDR1 and CDR2: SGHTA, FQGTGA. DNA for the CDR3: TGTGCCAGCAGCTCGGTGGGGGGGGAGAACACTGAAGCTTTCTTT. Translated: CASSSVGGENTEAFF.

V gene TRBV30 combines with J gene TRBJ1-2; maybe TRBD1 (5 bases). Trimming removed 6 bases at V and 3 bases at J, with 11 bases between. This CDR3 has 12 amino acids. CDR1 and CDR2 from the germline V gene are GTSNPN and SVGIG (reference sequence). The CDR3 DNA is TGTGCCTGCAGGGCAAAAGACTATGGCTACACCTTC. This codes for CACRAKDYGYTF. Full variable domain (outside the CDR3, taken from reference TRBV30 and TRBJ1-2): SQTIHQWPATLVQPVGSPLSLECTVEGTSNPNLYWYRQAAGRGLQLLFYSVGIGQISSEVPQNLSASRPQDRQFILSSKKLLLSDSGFYLCACRAKDYGYTFGSGTRLTVV.

The V call is TRBV29-1, the J call TRBJ1-2; 8 bases match TRBD1. The CDR3 has 14 residues. In germline, CDR1 is SQVTM, CDR2 ANQGSEA. The J segment lost 4 bases and the V segment lost 3 bases, leaving 7 bases of the junction unmatched. CDR3: CSVESQGGPYGYTF. Here the CDR3 DNA reads TGCAGCGTTGAGTCACAGGGGGGCCCCTATGGCTACACCTTC.